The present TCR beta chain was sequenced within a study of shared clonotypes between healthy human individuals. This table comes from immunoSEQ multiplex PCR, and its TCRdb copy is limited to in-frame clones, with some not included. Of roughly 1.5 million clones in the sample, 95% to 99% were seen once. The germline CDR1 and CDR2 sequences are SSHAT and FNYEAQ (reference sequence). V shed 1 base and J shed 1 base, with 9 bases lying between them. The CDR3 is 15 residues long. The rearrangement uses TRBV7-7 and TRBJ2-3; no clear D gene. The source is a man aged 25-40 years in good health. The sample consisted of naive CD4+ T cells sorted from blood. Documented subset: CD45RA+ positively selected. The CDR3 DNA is TGTGCCAGCAGCTTAGATGGGTCAGGCACAGATACGCAGTATTTT. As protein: CASSLDGSGTDTQYF.